The text below deals with one T cell receptor (beta chain). The data originate from a study of blood T cell repertoires in COVID-19. Here immunoSEQ multiplex PCR was the method, and the copy in TCRdb shows in-frame clones only, minus some. The data show roughly 200,000 clones, around 90% seen once. Trimming removed 0 bases from V and 8 bases from J, with 10 bases in between. The CDR3 extends over 13 amino acids. Germline V lookup: CDR1 LGHDT, CDR2 YNNKEL (reference sequence). This TCR was recovered from a man aged 40-49 years with acute or convalescent COVID-19. The V call is TRBV3-1 (or the pseudogene TRBV3-2), the J call TRBJ1-2; D remains unclear. The sample comprised peripheral blood. This CDR3 reads CASSQELGSGYTF. The CDR3 region has the DNA TGTGCCAGCAGCCAAGAACTAGGGTCCGGCTACACCTTC.